This T cell receptor beta chain was recorded in a study of T cells after yellow fever vaccination (dated 2019 in TCRdb). Study-level background: Staining for CD3, CD45RA, CCR7 and CD95 was used to sort memory subsets (EM, EMRA, CM and Tscm) on a BD FACS Aria III. Libraries from fractions with low cell numbers were prepared with the SMART-Seq v4 Ultra Low Input RNA kit. Sorting of memory subsets took place on days 0, 15 and 45 and at 18 months after primary vaccination, as well as on days 0, 15 and 45 after the 30-year booster. Two healthy male donors, one aged 18 to 30 and one aged 30 to 39 years, were included in the cohort. Blood was drawn at multiple timepoints before and after primary and secondary immunization, with bulk PBMC replicates and cell subsets isolated. Bulk TCR alpha and beta repertoires were sequenced longitudinally to track T-cell clones before and after primary and booster YFV17D yellow fever vaccination. General study outcomes and caveats: FACS-sorted repertoires could contain abundant contaminating clonotypes from the bulk population, so computational filtering was required. The secondary T-cell response was found to be weaker but faster than the primary response, with a peak reached on day 5 rather than on day 15. Most clones expanded after primary vaccination (96% of CD4 and 88% of CD8) were re-detected after the booster, suggesting that broad memory maintenance occurred. Only a couple of donors were included in the study, so the extent to which the findings can be generalized is limited. In the sorted memory subsets on day 0, nearly all vaccine-responding clonotypes were below the level of detection. A small share of clonotypes was detected in both CD4 and CD8 compartments, with the overlap likely arising from convergent recombination.

The treatment or condition label for this specimen denotes: live attenuated yellow fever vaccine strain. PBMCs were isolated from peripheral blood using a standard Ficoll-Paque protocol. RNA from sorted memory subsets was extracted with the RNeasy Micro Kit. The germline V gene gives CDR1 as SGHRS and CDR2 as YFSETQ. The CDR3 covers 15 residues, taking in both the cysteine and the phenylalanine. The only DNA kept is the CDR3, 45 bases in frame from the first base. Trimmed from V: 4 bases; trimmed from J: 2 bases; junction bases lacking a gene match: 6. At least ten counts were recorded for this clonotype. Base quality data are lacking; no much larger clone is found one base away. TCR cDNA was made using 5'RACE template switching, a step that added a universal primer site and unique molecular identifiers. Priming for cDNA synthesis came from both the TCR alpha and TCR beta constant segments. Two PCR steps were used to amplify libraries, with sample barcodes and sequencing adapters being added in the second step. Sequencing of libraries was done on Illumina HiSeq 2500 (2x100 bp) or NovaSeq (2x150 bp). The source study handled its data this way. MIGEC was used to demultiplex reads and collapse the reads into UMI consensus sequences, and MiXCR was used for V(D)J alignment. Vaccine-responding clonotypes were defined with edgeR using replicate PBMC samples, requiring FDR below 0.01 and a log2 fold change above 5 up to day 15. Each bulk clonotype received a CD4 or CD8 identity based on whether the sequenced CD4 or CD8 repertoire contained that clonotype at higher abundance. To estimate how each clone was distributed across memory phenotypes, clonotype frequencies in memory subsets were weighted by the numbers of FACS-sorted cells. Using fastp trimming at Q25 and MiXCR clonotype assembly, TCRdb reanalyzed the public sequencing data and kept in-frame beta chains. Each entry is one CDR3 protein sequence, shown with its most common DNA and genes. TCRdb's processing, not the study's, gives the V and J calls here. Across this sample there are more than 15,000 distinct CDR3 sequences, with about 4% seen only once. About 0.4% of the sample is held by the ten biggest clonotypes.

Here the sequenced sample was PBMCs, either bulk or a sorted T-cell subset (CD4+, CD8+, memory, or dextramer-sorted; not recorded which), taken 15 days after the yellow fever booster vaccination. The clonotype was recovered from a man aged 30 to 45 who received the YFV17D yellow fever vaccine. The rearrangement combines TRBV5-1 with TRBJ2-7; 10 junctional bases match TRBD1. DNA sequence: TGCGCCAGCAGCCGGGGGGGACAGGGGCCCTACGAGCAGTACTTC. Its protein reads: CASSRGGQGPYEQYF.